A selection of T cell receptor beta chains follows, all from one sample in a study of blood T cell repertoires in COVID-19. TCRdb keeps only in-frame clones here, not all; method: immunoSEQ multiplex PCR. Of about 52,000 clones in the sample, around nine tenths were seen once. Sequenced input: peripheral blood. The receptor source for this set is a man at least 80 years old with active or convalescent COVID-19. Each CDR3 is given with its conserved first and last residue. Each record gives: J gene, D gene, V gene, clone size, CDR3 protein, CDR3 DNA. The D gene is left open where the match is weak. Size is stated for part of the rows, as once, few or many counts, or as a class when the clone is expanded.

j_call: TRBJ2-5; d_call: TRBD2; v_call: TRBV7-2; clone_size: once; cdr3_aa: CASSLVSAGGRETQYF; cdr3_nt: TGTGCCAGCAGCTTAGTATCAGCGGGGGGGCGGGAGACCCAGTACTTC
j_call: TRBJ2-2; d_call: TRBD2; v_call: TRBV6-2/TRBV6-3; clone_size: .; cdr3_aa: CASSHGLAVKNTGELFF; cdr3_nt: TGTGCCAGCAGTCACGGACTAGCGGTTAAGAACACCGGGGAGCTGTTTTTT
j_call: TRBJ2-1; d_call: .; v_call: TRBV11-2; clone_size: .; cdr3_aa: CASSLSISGNEQFF; cdr3_nt: TGTGCCAGCAGCTTATCGATTAGCGGCAATGAGCAGTTCTTC
j_call: TRBJ1-3; d_call: .; v_call: TRBV19; clone_size: .; cdr3_aa: CASSGSGGNTIYF; cdr3_nt: TGTGCCAGTAGTGGCTCAGGGGGAAACACCATATATTTT
j_call: TRBJ1-1; d_call: .; v_call: TRBV6-5; clone_size: once; cdr3_aa: CASRLIVGGTEAFF; cdr3_nt: TGTGCCAGCAGACTGATCGTAGGGGGCACTGAAGCTTTCTTT
j_call: TRBJ2-5; d_call: TRBD1; v_call: TRBV7-9; clone_size: .; cdr3_aa: CASSLSGGAPWETQYF; cdr3_nt: TGTGCCAGCAGCCTGTCAGGGGGCGCCCCCTGGGAGACCCAGTACTTC
j_call: TRBJ1-2; d_call: .; v_call: TRBV5-8; clone_size: .; cdr3_aa: CASSLGAGVDFNYGYTF; cdr3_nt: TGTGCCAGCAGCTTGGGGGCAGGGGTTGACTTTAACTATGGCTACACCTTC
j_call: TRBJ2-2; d_call: .; v_call: TRBV28; clone_size: .; cdr3_aa: CASRTDSNTGELFF; cdr3_nt: TGTGCCAGCAGGACTGACAGCAACACCGGGGAGCTGTTTTTT
j_call: TRBJ1-1; d_call: TRBD1; v_call: TRBV2; clone_size: .; cdr3_aa: CASRVTRDSNTEAFF; cdr3_nt: TGTGCCAGCAGGGTTACACGGGACAGTAACACTGAAGCTTTCTTT
j_call: TRBJ1-1; d_call: TRBD1; v_call: TRBV28; clone_size: .; cdr3_aa: CASSPGGAVNTEAFF; cdr3_nt: TGTGCCAGCAGCCCAGGGGGCGCGGTGAACACTGAAGCTTTCTTT